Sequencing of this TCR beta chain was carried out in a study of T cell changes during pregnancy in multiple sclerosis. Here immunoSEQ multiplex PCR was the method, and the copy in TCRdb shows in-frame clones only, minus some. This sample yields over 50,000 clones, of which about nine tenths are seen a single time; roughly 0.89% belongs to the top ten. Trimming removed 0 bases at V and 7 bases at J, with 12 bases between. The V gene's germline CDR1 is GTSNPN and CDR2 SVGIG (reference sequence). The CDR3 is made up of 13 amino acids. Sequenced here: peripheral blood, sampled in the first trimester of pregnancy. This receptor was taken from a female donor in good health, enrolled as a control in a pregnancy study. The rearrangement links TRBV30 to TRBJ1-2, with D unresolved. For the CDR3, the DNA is TGTGCCTGGAGTGTTTCCGGTTCTGGTGGCTACACCTTC. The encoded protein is CAWSVSGSGGYTF.